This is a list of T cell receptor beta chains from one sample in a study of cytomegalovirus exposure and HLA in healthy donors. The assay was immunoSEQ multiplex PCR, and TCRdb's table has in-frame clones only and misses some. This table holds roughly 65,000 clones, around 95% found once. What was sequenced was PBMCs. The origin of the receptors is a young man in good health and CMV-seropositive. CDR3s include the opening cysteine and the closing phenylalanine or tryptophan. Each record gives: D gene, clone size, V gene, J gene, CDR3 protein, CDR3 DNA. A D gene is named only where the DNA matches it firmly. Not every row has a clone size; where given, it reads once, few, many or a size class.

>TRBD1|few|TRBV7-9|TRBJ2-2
CASSGTGATGELFF
TGTGCCAGCAGCGGGACAGGGGCGACCGGGGAGCTGTTTTTT
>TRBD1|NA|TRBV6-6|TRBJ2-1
CASSSLIGTAEQFF
TGTGCCAGCAGTTCCCTGATCGGGACAGCTGAGCAGTTCTTC
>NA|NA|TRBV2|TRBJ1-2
CASRRQQGQEPANYGYTF
TGTGCCAGCAGACGGCAACAGGGACAAGAACCAGCTAACTATGGCTACACCTTC
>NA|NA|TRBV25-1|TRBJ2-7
CASSGVIWEQYF
TGTGCCAGCAGTGGCGTGATCTGGGAGCAGTACTTC
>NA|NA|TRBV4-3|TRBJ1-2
CASSLTYTDTDYGYTF
TGCGCCAGCAGCCTAACTTACACAGACACAGACTATGGCTACACCTTC
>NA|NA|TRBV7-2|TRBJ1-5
CASSPPNGGGPNQPQHF
TGTGCCAGCAGTCCACCTAACGGGGGGGGCCCAAATCAGCCCCAGCATTTT
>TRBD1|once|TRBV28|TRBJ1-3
CASTTFAGTGANTIYF
TGTGCCAGCACCACGTTTGCCGGGACAGGGGCAAACACCATATATTTT
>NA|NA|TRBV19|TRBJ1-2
CATHAGGLGYTF
TGTGCCACCCATGCGGGAGGTCTTGGCTACACCTTC
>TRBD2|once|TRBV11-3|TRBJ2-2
CASAREGTSGTGELFF
TGTGCCAGCGCACGAGAAGGGACTAGTGGGACCGGGGAGCTGTTTTTT
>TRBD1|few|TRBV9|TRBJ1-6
CASSVTGADSPLHF
TGTGCCAGCAGCGTAACAGGGGCTGATTCACCCCTCCACTTT
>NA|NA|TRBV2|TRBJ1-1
CASGPSMNTEAFF
TGTGCCAGCGGTCCGAGTATGAACACTGAAGCTTTCTTT
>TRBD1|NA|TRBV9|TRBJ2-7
CASSPRTGPNYEQYF
TGTGCCAGCAGCCCCCGGACAGGGCCAAACTACGAGCAGTACTTC
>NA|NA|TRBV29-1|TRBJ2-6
CSVRKTGGSGANVLTF
TGCAGCGTCCGAAAGACAGGAGGATCTGGGGCCAACGTCCTGACTTTC
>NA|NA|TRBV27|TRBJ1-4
CASSSGALGEKLFF
TGTGCCAGCAGTTCTGGGGCCCTCGGGGAAAAACTGTTTTTT
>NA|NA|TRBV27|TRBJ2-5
CASSFTGMETQYF
TGTGCCAGCAGTTTTACGGGAATGGAGACCCAGTACTTC
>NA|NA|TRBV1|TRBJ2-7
CTSSHLGGAGAKYEQYF
TGCACCAGCAGCCACTTAGGGGGAGCGGGAGCCAAATACGAGCAGTACTTC
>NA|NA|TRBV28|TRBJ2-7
CASSPAGVRVSYEQYF
TGTGCCAGCAGCCCCGCCGGGGTTAGGGTCTCCTACGAGCAGTACTTC
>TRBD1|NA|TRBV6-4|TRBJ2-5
CASSPPFLRDRVFVTQYF
TGTGCCAGCAGTCCACCCTTTCTCCGGGACAGGGTTTTCGTGACCCAGTACTTC
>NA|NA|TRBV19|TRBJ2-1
CASSLKLSHEQFF
TGTGCCAGTAGTTTAAAGTTGAGCCATGAGCAGTTCTTC
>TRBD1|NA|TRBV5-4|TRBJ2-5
CASSLDLTGMETQYF
TGTGCCAGCAGCTTGGACCTGACAGGGATGGAGACCCAGTACTTC
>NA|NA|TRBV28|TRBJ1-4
CASSFITNEKLFF
TGTGCCAGCAGTTTTATAACTAATGAAAAACTGTTTTTT
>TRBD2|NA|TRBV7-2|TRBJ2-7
CASSSYLAEEQYF
TGTGCCAGCAGCTCATATCTAGCGGAAGAGCAGTACTTC
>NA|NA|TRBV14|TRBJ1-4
CASSQGSQDEKLFF
TGTGCCAGCAGCCAAGGGAGCCAAGATGAAAAACTGTTTTTT
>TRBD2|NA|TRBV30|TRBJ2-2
CAWGGLAGVTGELFF
TGTGCCTGGGGTGGACTAGCGGGAGTCACCGGGGAGCTGTTTTTT